Sequencing of this TCR beta chain was carried out in a study of T cell repertoires in aging, cancer and after chemotherapy. On the study more broadly: Chronic lymphocytic leukemia patients on fludarabine- or bendamustine-based regimens gave paired samples before and after chemotherapy.

Germline-derived CDR1 and CDR2 are MNHNS and SASEGT. With 2 bases removed from V and 9 bases from J, the gap between germline ends came to 19 bases. The CDR3 is 15 residues long. TCR beta rearrangements were amplified from peripheral blood genomic DNA. TRB rearrangements spanning V, D and J were amplified using mixed TRB-A/B primers. TCRdb reanalysed the multiplex PCR reads using MiXCR and keeps one entry per CDR3 protein. Of roughly 4,000 distinct CDR3 sequences listed, about two fifths are singletons. The receptor was isolated from a human donor with a blood cancer. The sequenced sample consisted of blood. This chain joins TRBV6-1 and TRBJ1-2; TRBD1 is a possible D gene (5 bases). The CDR3 loop reads CASSEYGTPNYCYTF. Here the CDR3 DNA reads TGTGCCAGCAGTGAATACGGGACTCCTAATTATTGCTACACCTTC.